The subject of this entry is one T cell receptor (beta chain). No antigen is known for it. Using immunoSEQ multiplex PCR, the repertoire was profiled, and TCRdb retains in-frame clones only, with some absent. The sample has more than 65,000 clones, about 84% seen once. Germline V gene lookup returns CDR1 MDHEN and CDR2 SYDVKM. The CDR3 contains 16 residues. With 3 bases clipped from V and 3 bases from J, the junction kept 10 bases outside the gene matches. The source of the sample is a study of OX40 agonist ivuxolimab in advanced cancers. Study summary: Three partial responders included one hepatocellular carcinoma patient and two cutaneous melanoma patients. Study-wide results and limits: Certain nonresponders additionally had low normalized T-cell clonal expansion. The investigators did not determine what antigen specificity the expanded peripheral T cells had.

J is TRBJ1-2 and V is TRBV28; 7 bases are a match to TRBD1. The TCR comes from an adult with an advanced solid tumor such as melanoma, head and neck, liver or kidney cancer. The source was CD4+ or CD8+ T cells sorted from blood, collected in a trial of the OX40 agonist ivuxolimab. The CDR3 coding sequence is TGTGCCAGCAGTTTTAACAGGGGAAAAGGGGACTATGGCTACACCTTC. This sequence encodes CASSFNRGKGDYGYTF.